This T cell receptor beta chain was sequenced in a study of PD-1 blockade in classical Hodgkin lymphoma. In every patient, relapse followed autologous stem cell transplantation, while exposure to brentuximab vedotin differed. CD8+ T cell isolation from thawed PBMCs was performed by magnetic negative selection. From germline, CDR1 is MNHEY and CDR2 SMNVEV (reference sequence). With 5 bases clipped from V and 4 bases from J, the junction kept 8 bases outside the gene matches. CDR3 length: 17 residues. Measured with immunoSEQ multiplex PCR; TCRdb has only the in-frame clones, and not every one. The sample yields fewer than 30,000 clones, around nine tenths seen once.

The origin of this receptor is a human donor with classical Hodgkin lymphoma. Specimen: CD8+ T cells from blood, collected at baseline. This chain connects TRBV27 to TRBJ2-7; 16 nucleotides match TRBD2. The chain's CDR3 is CASSQGLAGGPGYEQYF. The DNA of the CDR3 is TGTGCCAGCAGTCAGGGACTAGCGGGAGGGCCGGGGTACGAGCAGTACTTC.